Listed below are T cell receptor beta chains from one sample, sequenced in a study of regulatory T cells in long-lasting Graves disease. TCRdb passed the multiplex PCR reads through MiXCR, listing each CDR3 protein once. This sample carries some 500,000 distinct CDR3 sequences, about 13% of them seen once, and the ten largest clones take over 7.5%. The sample was also linked to a second study, of T cells in Graves' hyperthyroidism and ophthalmopathy.

The sample consisted of peripheral blood mononuclear cells (PBMCs), taken at new diagnosis, from a patient treated with antithyroid drugs. These receptors originate from a man in his thirties or forties with Graves disease. CDR3s include the opening cysteine and the closing phenylalanine or tryptophan. A D gene is named only where the DNA matches it firmly. Expanded clones get a size class; other rows say once, few or many, or leave the size out.

>TRBV7-8|few|TRBJ2-4|TRBD2
CASSSFWTSGGRENIQYF
TGTGCCAGCAGCTCGTTCTGGACTAGCGGGGGGAGGGAGAACATTCAGTACTTC
>TRBV20-1|.|TRBJ2-2|TRBD2
CSAGLAHTGELFF
TGCAGTGCGGGACTAGCGCACACCGGGGAGCTGTTTTTT
>TRBV4-1|few|TRBJ2-7|.
CASSQDWGSEQYF
TGCGCCAGCAGCCAAGACTGGGGGAGCGAGCAGTACTTC
>TRBV10-3|many|TRBJ1-2|.
CAISEFGRMGYGYTF
TGTGCCATCAGTGAGTTTGGGAGGATGGGGTATGGCTACACCTTC
>TRBV29-1|.|TRBJ2-6|.
CSVDGGSGANVLTF
TGCAGCGTTGACGGGGGAAGTGGGGCCAACGTCCTGACTTTC
>TRBV12-3/TRBV12-4|few|TRBJ1-2|.
CASTSSPSGGYTF
TGTGCCAGCACGTCCTCCCCCTCGGGGGGCTACACCTTC
>TRBV29-1|.|TRBJ1-2|.
CSVPTSGVYGYTF
TGCAGCGTACCCACCTCGGGAGTCTATGGCTACACCTTC
>TRBV27|many|TRBJ2-2|.
CASSLGPLAIATGELFF
TGTGCCAGCAGTTTGGGTCCTCTAGCGATTGCGACCGGGGAGCTGTTTTTT
>TRBV3-1|many|TRBJ2-2|.
CASSLQGELFF
TGTGCCAGCAGCCTTCAAGGGGAGCTGTTTTTT
>TRBV2|many|TRBJ1-4|.
CASRGTEFNEKLFF
TGTGCCAGCAGGGGGACGGAATTTAATGAAAAACTGTTTTTT
>TRBV6-1|many|TRBJ2-5|TRBD2
CASSEAVAGGETQYF
TGTGCCAGCAGTGAAGCTGTAGCGGGAGGTGAGACCCAGTACTTC
>TRBV9|many|TRBJ1-4|.
CASSGSSTNEKLFF
TGTGCCAGCAGCGGGAGTTCAACTAATGAAAAACTGTTTTTT
>TRBV7-8|many|TRBJ2-1|.
CASSPSVSSYNEQFF
TGTGCCAGCAGCCCTAGCGTAAGCTCCTACAATGAGCAGTTCTTC
>TRBV20-1|.|TRBJ1-2|TRBD1
CSASPDAHRGFYGYTF
TGCAGTGCTTCCCCAGACGCTCACAGGGGATTCTATGGCTACACCTTC
>TRBV9|many|TRBJ2-2|.
CASSLTQGGNTGELFF
TGTGCCAGCAGCCTCACCCAGGGGGGGAACACCGGGGAGCTGTTTTTT
>TRBV10-3|few|TRBJ2-7|.
CAITDRPYEQYF
TGTGCCATCACGGACAGACCCTACGAGCAGTACTTC
>TRBV12-3/TRBV12-4|few|TRBJ2-3|TRBD2
CASSLGLAGYTQYF
TGTGCCAGCAGTTTAGGGCTAGCGGGTTATACGCAGTATTTT
>TRBV19|.|TRBJ1-5|.
CASRGRQVTNQPQHF
TGTGCCAGTAGGGGCCGACAGGTCACAAATCAGCCCCAGCATTTT
>TRBV27|many|TRBJ1-6|.
CASHRGRRDSPLHF
TGTGCCAGCCACCGGGGGCGTAGGGATTCACCCCTCCACTTT
>TRBV2|many|TRBJ1-3|TRBD1
CASSETGGEGNTIYF
TGTGCCAGCAGTGAGACAGGGGGCGAAGGAAACACCATATATTTT
>TRBV19|few|TRBJ1-1|.
CASSIDGGDNTEAFF
TGTGCCAGTAGTATAGATGGGGGGGATAACACTGAAGCTTTCTTT
>TRBV12-3/TRBV12-4|few|TRBJ1-3|.
CASTIMEAGNTIYF
TGTGCCAGCACAATTATGGAGGCTGGAAACACCATATATTTT